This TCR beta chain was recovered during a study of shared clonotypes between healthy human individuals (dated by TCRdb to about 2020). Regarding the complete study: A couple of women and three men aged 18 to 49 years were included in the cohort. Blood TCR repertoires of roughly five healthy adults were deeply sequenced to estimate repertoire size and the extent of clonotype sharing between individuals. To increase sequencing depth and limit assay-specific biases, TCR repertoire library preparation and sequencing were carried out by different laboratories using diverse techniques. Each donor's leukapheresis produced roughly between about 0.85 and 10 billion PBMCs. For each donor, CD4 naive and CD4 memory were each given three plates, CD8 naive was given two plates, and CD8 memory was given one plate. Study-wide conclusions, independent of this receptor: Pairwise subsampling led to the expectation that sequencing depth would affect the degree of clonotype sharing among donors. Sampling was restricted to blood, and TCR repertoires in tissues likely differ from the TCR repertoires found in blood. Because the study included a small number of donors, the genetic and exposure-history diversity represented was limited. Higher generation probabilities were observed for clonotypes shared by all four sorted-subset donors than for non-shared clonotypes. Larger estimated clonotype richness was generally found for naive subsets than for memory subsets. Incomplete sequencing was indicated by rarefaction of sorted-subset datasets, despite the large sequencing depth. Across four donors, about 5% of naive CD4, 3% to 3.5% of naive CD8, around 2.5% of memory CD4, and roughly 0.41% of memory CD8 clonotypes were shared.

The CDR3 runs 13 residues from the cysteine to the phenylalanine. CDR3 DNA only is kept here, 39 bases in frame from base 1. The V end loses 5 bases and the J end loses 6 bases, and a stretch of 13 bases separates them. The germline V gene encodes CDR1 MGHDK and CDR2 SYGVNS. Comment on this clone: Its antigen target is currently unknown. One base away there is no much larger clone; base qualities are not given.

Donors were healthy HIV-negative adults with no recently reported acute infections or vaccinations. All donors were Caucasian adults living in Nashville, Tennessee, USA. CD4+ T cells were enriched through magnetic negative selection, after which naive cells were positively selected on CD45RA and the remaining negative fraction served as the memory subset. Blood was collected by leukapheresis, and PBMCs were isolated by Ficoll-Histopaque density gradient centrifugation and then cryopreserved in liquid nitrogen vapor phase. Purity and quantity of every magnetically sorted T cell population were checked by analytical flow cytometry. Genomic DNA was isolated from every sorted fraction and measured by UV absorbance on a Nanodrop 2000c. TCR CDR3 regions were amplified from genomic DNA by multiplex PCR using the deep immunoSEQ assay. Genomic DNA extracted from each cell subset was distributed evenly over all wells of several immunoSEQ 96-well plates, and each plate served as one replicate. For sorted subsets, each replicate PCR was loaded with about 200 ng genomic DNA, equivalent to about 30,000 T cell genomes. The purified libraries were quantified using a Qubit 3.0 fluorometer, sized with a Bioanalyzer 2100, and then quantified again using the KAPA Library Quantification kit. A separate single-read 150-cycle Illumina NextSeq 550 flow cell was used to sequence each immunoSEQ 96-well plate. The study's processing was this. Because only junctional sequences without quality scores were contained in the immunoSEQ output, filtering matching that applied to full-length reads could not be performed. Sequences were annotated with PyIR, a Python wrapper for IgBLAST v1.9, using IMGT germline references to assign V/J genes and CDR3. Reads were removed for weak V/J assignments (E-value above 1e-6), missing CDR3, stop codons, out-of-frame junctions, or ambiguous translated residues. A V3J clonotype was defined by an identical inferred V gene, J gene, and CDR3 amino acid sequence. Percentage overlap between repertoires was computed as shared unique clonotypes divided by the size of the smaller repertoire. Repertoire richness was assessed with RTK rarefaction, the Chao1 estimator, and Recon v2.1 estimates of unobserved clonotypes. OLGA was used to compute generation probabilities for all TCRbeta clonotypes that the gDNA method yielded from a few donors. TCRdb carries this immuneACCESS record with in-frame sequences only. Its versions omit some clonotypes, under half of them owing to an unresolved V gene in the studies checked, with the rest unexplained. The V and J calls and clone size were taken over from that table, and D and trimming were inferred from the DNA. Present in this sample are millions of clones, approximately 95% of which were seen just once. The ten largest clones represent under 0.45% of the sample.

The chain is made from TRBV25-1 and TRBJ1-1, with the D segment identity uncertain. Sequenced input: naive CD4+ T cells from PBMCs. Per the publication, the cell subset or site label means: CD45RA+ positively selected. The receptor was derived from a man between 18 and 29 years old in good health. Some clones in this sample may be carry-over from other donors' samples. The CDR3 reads CASSIPGMPEAFF. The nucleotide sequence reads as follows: TGTGCCAGCAGTATCCCCGGGATGCCTGAAGCTTTCTTT.